This TCR beta chain is from a study of blood T cell repertoires in COVID-19. Study-wide background: Researchers got acute and convalescent COVID-19 samples from the United States, Italy and Spain. T cells, B-cell-depleted T cells, or PBMCs supplied cDNA or gDNA.

Per the authors' pipeline: From reference gene primer amplification, estimates of nucleated cell counts were derived. The method was immunoSEQ multiplex PCR; TCRdb's version includes in-frame clones alone and lacks a portion of them. V and J calls and clone size are those listed in that table; D and trimming were worked out from the DNA. There are 100,000 to 140,000 clones in the sample; approximately 88% occur only once, and about 5.3% lies in the top ten. Trimming cost V 5 bases and J 12 bases; bases outside gene matches: 10. The CDR3 extends over 13 amino acids. In germline, CDR1 is LNHDA, CDR2 SQIVND (reference sequence).

The V call is TRBV19, the J call TRBJ1-5; 7 nucleotides match TRBD1. The TCR originated in a man aged 35 to 55 with active or convalescent COVID-19. The sequenced material came from peripheral blood. The CDR3 here is CASSAVKSGGQHF. As DNA, the CDR3 is TGTGCCAGTAGTGCCGTAAAATCAGGGGGCCAGCATTTT.